This entry is about one T cell receptor (beta chain). Its specific antigen is unknown. One base away there is no much larger clone; base qualities are not given. Library method: the immunoSEQ multiplex PCR assay. For the multiplex PCR, a mixture combining 60 forward primers for TCR Vbeta segments and 13 reverse primers for TCR Jbeta segments was used. The CDR3 region of rearranged TCR beta genes was amplified from genomic DNA with a multiplex PCR assay. Amplified TCR beta libraries were sequenced as 87-base-pair reads on the Illumina HiSeq System. On the authors' methods: Across the roughly 600 repertoires, a later analysis counted approximately 75 million unique TCR beta chains, roughly 11 million of which were shared by at least two donors. Raw reads were error-corrected and collapsed into unique sequences with a nearest-neighbor algorithm that merged closely related sequences to remove PCR and sequencing errors. V, D and J gene segments were assigned by aligning CDR3 sequences to IMGT reference sequences. Each retained sequence needed at least a six-nucleotide match to both a V gene segment and a J gene segment. Rearrangements were classified as productive when the CDR3 lacked stop codons and remained in frame with V and J, and all other rearrangements were classified as non-productive. Following IMGT convention, CDR3 was defined as the stretch from the second conserved V-encoded cysteine up to the conserved J-encoded phenylalanine. The earlier analysis of some 550 of the donors excluded any sequence lacking an unambiguous match to a single V gene segment. In an earlier analysis of more than 500 of the donors, a V segment was called functional when productive rearrangements were above 56.7%, and segregating when the standard deviation between donors exceeded 5%. A statistical classification framework was developed to diagnose cytomegalovirus status using the catalog of TCR beta chain sequences. In a later analysis, TCR nucleotide sequences were compared against IMGT/GENE-DB human TR gene sequences so that V and J genes could be assigned. A later analysis assigned CDR3 sequences and most-parsimonious VDJ recombination scenarios with the TCRdist pipeline. In a later analysis, each TCR beta chain was defined by its CDR3 amino acid sequence together with its V-gene family, and reads without a unique V-gene family were excluded. In a later analysis, around 650 highly shared, low-generation-probability nucleotide sequences were removed to address suspected cross-contamination and a sequencing artifact. A later analysis calculated a clonal expansion index for each public chain from normalized within-repertoire ranks of inferred template counts. In a later analysis, generation probabilities were computed with a VDJ recombination model fitted to out-of-frame rearrangements, and the resulting probabilities were checked against IGoR. In a later analysis, hypergeometric tests were used to score TCR-TCR, TCR-HLA and TCR-CMV co-occurrence, with a repertoire-size bias correction applied to TCR pairs. To estimate false discovery rates, a later analysis permuted the HLA or CMV assignments 20 times. In a later analysis, co-occurring TCRs were grouped with DBSCAN, and TCRdist sequence similarity was added when clustering was performed within HLA-allele-positive subsets. Repertoires with fewer than 30,000 or more than 120,000 public chains were left out of co-occurrence clustering, as were five repertoires with anomalous nucleotide sharing. TCRdb retrieved this table from immuneACCESS and kept in-frame rearrangements only. Not all clones are present; in checked studies, unresolved V genes account for under half, and no reason is known for the remainder. V, J and clone size are taken as reported in that table, and D and trimming were inferred from the DNA itself. Recorded for this sample are about 100,000 clones; about 80% of them occurred a single time. The top ten clones comprise roughly 4% of the sample.

This entry belongs to a study of cytomegalovirus exposure and HLA in healthy donors (dated by TCRdb to 2016 to 2017). Notes on the research overall: An earlier analysis of under 600 of the donors reported 276 Gb of sequence data and 100 million to 130 million unique TCR beta sequences from 150 million to 200 million T cells. Approximately 310 gigabases of sequencing data and around 85 million unique TCR sequences made up an early release that covered approximately 650 HLA-typed donors. Among the approximately 430 genotyped donors, 75% to 90% belonged to the genetic ancestry cluster associated with self-reported Caucasian donors. The aim of the study was to test whether cataloging public T cell receptors could identify signatures of past pathogen exposure. Using immunosequencing, the study profiled T cell repertoires from fewer than 700 subjects and related those repertoires to cytomegalovirus serostatus. Along with the roughly 710-subject first cohort, a separate validation cohort of roughly 110 different subjects was used. To predict cytomegalovirus infection status, the study brought together high-throughput TCR immunosequencing, statistical association of individual TCRs with disease status, and machine learning. To study patterns of TCR occurrence, a later analysis re-analyzed previously published TCR beta repertoires from several hundred donors and added high-resolution HLA genotyping. Rather than using new phenotypic data, the later analysis identified candidate immune exposures from TCR beta sequences and from how often those sequences occurred across donors. An earlier analysis of 450 to 750 of the donors used high-throughput TCR beta sequencing to judge whether each TCR beta V gene segment behaved as functional or pseudogenic. Donor age, sex, ethnicity and CMV serostatus were compiled together with the repertoire data. In a later genetic analysis, genome-wide SNP genotypes for about 65% of the 666 donors were used, and that subset was treated as a discovery cohort. Every discovery cohort repertoire had been produced on one sequencing platform. Both class I and class II loci were covered by HLA typing, at four-digit resolution. Typing coverage differed by locus: A, B, C, DRB1 and DQB1 were typed in about 620-630 donors, DQA1 in about 560, DPA1 in over 600, and DPB1 in 450 to 480. Four or five DR-DQ haplotypes were treated as single units for association and clustering because of strong linkage in the cohort. Among around 400 genotyped donors of the cohort, an average of about 240,000 unique TCR beta nucleotide sequences were sequenced per donor, around 20% of them non-productive.

CDR1 MRHNA and CDR2 SNTAGT were looked up in the germline V gene. The CDR3 covers 13 residues, taking in both the cysteine and the phenylalanine. Left in the record is the CDR3 DNA by itself, 39 bases read in frame from the first base. Germline trimming: 6 bases from V, 5 bases from J; junction bases outside gene matches: 6. Overall study results and their limits: The authors suggested that the approach could potentially be generalized to other disease states and immunological phenotypes. In a later analysis, several top co-occurrence clusters were reported to appear linked to parvovirus B19, influenza, CMV and Epstein-Barr virus. Compared with equally common non-associated chains, HLA-associated TCR beta chains in a later analysis were more clonally expanded and had lower generation probabilities. A total of 150 or so TCR beta chains were listed by the study as associated with cytomegalovirus. Some IMGT-functional V segments, including TRBV6-2 and TRBV6-3, could not be distinguished by the 87-base-pair reads and were therefore excluded. Sequencing depth was assumed to be roughly uniform across donors in the presence/absence analyses, though that assumption may not hold. In a later analysis, about 17,000 TCR beta sequences were associated with specific HLA alleles at a false discovery rate of 0.05. Around 16 rarely observed V segments, including chromosome 9 orphons, were excluded from the earlier analysis of several hundred of the donors because counts were too low. The classifier was reported to diagnose cytomegalovirus status with high specificity and sensitivity in both the original and validation cohorts. A further reported finding was that TCR beta sequences accurately predicted the HLA-A and HLA-B alleles for most subjects in the first cohort. When HLA alleles, especially DR and DQ, strongly co-occurred, attributing TCR associations to individual alleles was difficult. In a later genetic analysis, a missense DCLRE1C variant was associated with V-gene and J-gene trimming of TCR beta chains, and the association was replicated in an independent cohort. In vitro tests confirmed that a few of the cytomegalovirus-associated TCR beta chains recognize cytomegalovirus antigens. Compared with the 666-donor mean, donors in an Asian-associated ancestry cluster had fewer N-insertions in productive TCRs, according to a later genetic analysis. Broadly in line with IMGT annotations, most TCR beta V segments showed up in productive rearrangements about 87% or about 30% of the time in an earlier analysis of 587 of the donors. Most TCR sequences were observed very rarely across donors, whereas some public TCRs were present in many individuals. In a later analysis, most CMV-associated TCR beta chains were found to appear HLA-restricted, with HLA associations seemingly driven largely by CMV exposure. The cohort was sequenced for TCR beta chains only, and without alpha or paired-chain data the features that could be detected were limited. Correlated functional status among segregating V segments might reflect linkage disequilibrium, but an unknown experimental factor could not be ruled out. Because HLA typing was unavailable for some donors at each locus, only the typed subset was used in association tests. A cluster of highly shared sequence variants was judged likely to be a technical artifact of the sequencing pipeline. In a later analysis, the rate of TCR association differed among HLA loci, with DRB1 alleles having the most associated TCRs and HLA-C alleles having the fewest. The only immune exposure information available for the cohort was CMV serostatus.

In total, 630 or so healthy bone marrow donors made up the cohort. All cohort members were sampled while nominally healthy, although unrecorded immune exposures were likely present. The donor was CMV seronegative and was included in the group of about 350 seronegative cohort members. Every donor gave a peripheral blood sample, and the peripheral blood mononuclear cells from that sample were used for TCR beta sequencing. The Qiagen DNeasy Blood Extraction Kit was used to extract genomic DNA from the blood cell samples. The specimen was PBMCs. The chain is encoded by TRBV6-4 joined to TRBJ1-2; 7 central bases correspond to TRBD1. The TCR comes from a middle-aged man in good health and CMV-seronegative. The CDR3 here reads CASRRDREYGYTF. The DNA is TGTGCCAGCAGGAGAGACAGGGAATATGGCTACACCTTC.